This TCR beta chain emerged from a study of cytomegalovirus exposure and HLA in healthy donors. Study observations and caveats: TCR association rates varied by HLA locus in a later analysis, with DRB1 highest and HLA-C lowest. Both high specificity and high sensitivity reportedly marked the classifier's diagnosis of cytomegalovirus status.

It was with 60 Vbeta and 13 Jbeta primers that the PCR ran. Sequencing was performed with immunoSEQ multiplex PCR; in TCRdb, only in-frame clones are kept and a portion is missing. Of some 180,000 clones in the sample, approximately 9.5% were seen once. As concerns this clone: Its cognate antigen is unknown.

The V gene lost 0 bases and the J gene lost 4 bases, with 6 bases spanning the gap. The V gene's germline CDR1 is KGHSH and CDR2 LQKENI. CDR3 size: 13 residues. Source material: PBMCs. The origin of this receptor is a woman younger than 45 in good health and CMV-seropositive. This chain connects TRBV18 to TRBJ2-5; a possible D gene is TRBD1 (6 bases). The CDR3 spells CASSPPGAETQYF. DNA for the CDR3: TGTGCCAGCTCACCACCGGGGGCAGAGACCCAGTACTTC.